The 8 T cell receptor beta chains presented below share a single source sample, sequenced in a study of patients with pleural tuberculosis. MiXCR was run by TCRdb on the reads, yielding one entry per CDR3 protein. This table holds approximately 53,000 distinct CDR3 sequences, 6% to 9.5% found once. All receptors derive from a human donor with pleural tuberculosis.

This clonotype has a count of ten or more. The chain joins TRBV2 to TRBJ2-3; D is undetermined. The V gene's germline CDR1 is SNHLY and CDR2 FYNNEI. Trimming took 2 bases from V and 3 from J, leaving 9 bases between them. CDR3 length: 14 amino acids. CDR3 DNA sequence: TGTGCCAGCAGTGAATCTGCAGGAACAGATACGCAGTATTTT. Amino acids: CASSESAGTDTQYF.

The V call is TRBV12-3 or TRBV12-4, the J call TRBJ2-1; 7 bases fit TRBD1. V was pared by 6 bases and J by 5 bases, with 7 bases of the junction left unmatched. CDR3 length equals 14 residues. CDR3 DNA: TGTGCCAGCAGCCGGACAGGATCCCACAATGAGCAGTTCTTC. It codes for CASSRTGSHNEQFF.

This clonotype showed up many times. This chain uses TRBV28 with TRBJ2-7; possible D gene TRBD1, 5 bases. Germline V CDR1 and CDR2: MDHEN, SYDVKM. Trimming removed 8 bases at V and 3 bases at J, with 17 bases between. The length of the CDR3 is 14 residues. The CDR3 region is CASAERKQVYEQYF. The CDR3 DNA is TGTGCCAGCGCTGAAAGAAAACAGGTCTACGAGCAGTACTTC.

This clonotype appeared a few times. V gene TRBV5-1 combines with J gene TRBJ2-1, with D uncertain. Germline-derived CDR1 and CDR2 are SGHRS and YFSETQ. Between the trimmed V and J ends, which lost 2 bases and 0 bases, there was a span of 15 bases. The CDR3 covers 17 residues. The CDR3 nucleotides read TGCGCCAGCAGCTTTACCCCCGGTACCTACTCCTACAATGAGCAGTTCTTC. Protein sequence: CASSFTPGTYSYNEQFF.

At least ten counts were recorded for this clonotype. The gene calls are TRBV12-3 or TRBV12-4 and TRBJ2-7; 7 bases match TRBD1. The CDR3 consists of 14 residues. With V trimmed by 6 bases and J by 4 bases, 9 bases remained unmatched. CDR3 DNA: TGTGCCAGCAGCTCACTCGGGACAGTTTACGAGCAGTACTTC. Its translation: CASSSLGTVYEQYF.

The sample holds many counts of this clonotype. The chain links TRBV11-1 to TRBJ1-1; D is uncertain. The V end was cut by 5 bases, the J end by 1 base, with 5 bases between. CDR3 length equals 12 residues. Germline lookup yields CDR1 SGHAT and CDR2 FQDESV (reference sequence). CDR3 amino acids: CASSEENTEAFF. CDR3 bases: TGTGCCAGCAGCGAAGAGAACACTGAAGCTTTCTTT.

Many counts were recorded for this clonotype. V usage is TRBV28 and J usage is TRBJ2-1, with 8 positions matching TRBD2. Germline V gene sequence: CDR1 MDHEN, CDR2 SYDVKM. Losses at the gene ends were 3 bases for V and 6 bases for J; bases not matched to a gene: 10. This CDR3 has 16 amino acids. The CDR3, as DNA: TGTGCCAGCAGTTTCTTACTAGCGGAGAGATTCAATGAGCAGTTCTTC. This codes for CASSFLLAERFNEQFF.

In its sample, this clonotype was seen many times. The CDR3 protein is CASSLNRDTQYF. As DNA, the CDR3 is TGTGCCAGCAGTTTGAACAGGGATACGCAGTATTTT. The chain combines TRBV12-3 or TRBV12-4 with TRBJ2-3; possibly TRBD1 for D (5 bases). The V end lost 3 bases, the J end lost 6 bases, and 7 bases lay between the germline ends. This CDR3 comprises 12 residues.